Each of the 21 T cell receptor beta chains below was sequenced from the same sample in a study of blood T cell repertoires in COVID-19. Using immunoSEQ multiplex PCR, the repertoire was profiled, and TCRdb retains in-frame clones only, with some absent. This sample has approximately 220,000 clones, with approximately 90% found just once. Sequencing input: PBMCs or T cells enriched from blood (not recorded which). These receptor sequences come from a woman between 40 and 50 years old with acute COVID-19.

The CDR3 reads CASAAGARQPQHF. DNA of the CDR3: TGTGCCAGCGCAGCGGGGGCCAGGCAGCCCCAGCATTTT. The chain couples TRBV18 to TRBJ1-5; tentative D call: TRBD1 (6 bases). This CDR3 region has 13 residues. The ends were cut back, 8 bases at V and 7 bases at J, with 15 bases in the middle. Germline V gene lookup returns CDR1 KGHSH and CDR2 LQKENI.

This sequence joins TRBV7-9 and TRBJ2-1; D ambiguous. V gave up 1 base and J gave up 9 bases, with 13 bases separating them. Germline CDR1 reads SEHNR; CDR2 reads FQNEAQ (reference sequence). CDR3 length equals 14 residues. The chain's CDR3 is CASSLVALLGEQFF. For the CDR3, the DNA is TGTGCCAGCAGCTTAGTCGCTCTTCTAGGTGAGCAGTTCTTC.

CDR3 sequence (DNA): TGTGCTTGCCAGGAAAGCAATCAGCCCCAGCATTTT. It codes for CACQESNQPQHF. The chain carries TRBV18 and TRBJ1-5, with unresolved D. Germline values: CDR1 KGHSH, CDR2 LQKENI. CDR3 length: 12 residues.

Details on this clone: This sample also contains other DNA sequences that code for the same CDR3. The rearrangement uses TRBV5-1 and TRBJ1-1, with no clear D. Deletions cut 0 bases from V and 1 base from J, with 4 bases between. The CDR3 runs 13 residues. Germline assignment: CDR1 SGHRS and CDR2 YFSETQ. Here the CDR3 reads CASSLGANTEAFF. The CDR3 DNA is TGCGCCAGCAGCTTGGGAGCGAACACTGAAGCTTTCTTT.

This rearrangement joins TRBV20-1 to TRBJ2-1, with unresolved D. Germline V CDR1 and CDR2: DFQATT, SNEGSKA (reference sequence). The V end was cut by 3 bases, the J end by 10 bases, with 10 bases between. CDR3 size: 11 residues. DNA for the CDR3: TGCAGTGCTAGTTTCCGTTTGGAGCAGTTCTTC. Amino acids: CSASFRLEQFF.

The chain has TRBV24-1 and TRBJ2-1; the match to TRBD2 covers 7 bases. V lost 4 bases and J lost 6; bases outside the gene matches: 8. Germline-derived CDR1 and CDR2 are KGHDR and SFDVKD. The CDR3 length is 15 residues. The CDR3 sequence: CATSEFGGTFNEQFF. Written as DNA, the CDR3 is TGTGCCACCAGTGAATTCGGGGGGACCTTCAATGAGCAGTTCTTC.

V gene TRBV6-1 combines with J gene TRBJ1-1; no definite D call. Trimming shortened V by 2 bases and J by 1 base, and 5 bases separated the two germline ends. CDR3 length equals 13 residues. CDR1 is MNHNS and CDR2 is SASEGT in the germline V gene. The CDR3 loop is CASSENRNTEAFF. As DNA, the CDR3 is TGTGCCAGCAGTGAAAACAGGAACACTGAAGCTTTCTTT.

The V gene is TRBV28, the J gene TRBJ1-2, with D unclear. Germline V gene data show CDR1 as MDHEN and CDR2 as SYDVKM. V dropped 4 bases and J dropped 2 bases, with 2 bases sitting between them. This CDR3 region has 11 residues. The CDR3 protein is CASSSNYGYTF. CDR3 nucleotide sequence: TGTGCCAGCAGTTCGAACTATGGCTACACCTTC.

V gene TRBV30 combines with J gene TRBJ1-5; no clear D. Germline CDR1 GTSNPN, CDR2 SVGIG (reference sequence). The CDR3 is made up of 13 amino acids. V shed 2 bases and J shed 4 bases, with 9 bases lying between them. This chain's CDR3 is CAWSQAWNQPQHF. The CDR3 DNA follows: TGTGCCTGGAGTCAGGCTTGGAATCAGCCCCAGCATTTT.

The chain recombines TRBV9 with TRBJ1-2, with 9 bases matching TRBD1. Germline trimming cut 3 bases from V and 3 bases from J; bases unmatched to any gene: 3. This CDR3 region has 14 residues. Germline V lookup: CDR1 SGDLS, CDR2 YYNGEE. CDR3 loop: CASSATGGDYGYTF. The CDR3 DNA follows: TGTGCCAGCAGCGCGACAGGGGGAGACTATGGCTACACCTTC.

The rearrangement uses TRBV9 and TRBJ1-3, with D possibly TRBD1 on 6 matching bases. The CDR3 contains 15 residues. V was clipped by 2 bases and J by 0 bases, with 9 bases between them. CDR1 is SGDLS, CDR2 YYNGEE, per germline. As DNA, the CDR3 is TGTGCCAGCAGCGTGACAGGACACTCTGGAAACACCATATATTTT. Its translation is CASSVTGHSGNTIYF. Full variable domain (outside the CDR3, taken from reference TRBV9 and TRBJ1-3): DSGVTQTPKHLITATGQRVTLRCSPRSGDLSVYWYQQSLDQGLQFLIQYYNGEERAKGNILERFSAQQFPDLHSELNLSSLELGDSALYFCASSVTGHSGNTIYFGEGSWLTVV.

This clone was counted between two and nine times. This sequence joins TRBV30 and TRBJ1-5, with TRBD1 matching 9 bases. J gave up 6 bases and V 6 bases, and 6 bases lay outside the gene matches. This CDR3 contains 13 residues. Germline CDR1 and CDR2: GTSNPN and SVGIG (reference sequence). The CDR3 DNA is TGTGCCTGTCAAGGACAGGGGCTTCAGCCCCAGCATTTT. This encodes CACQGQGLQPQHF.

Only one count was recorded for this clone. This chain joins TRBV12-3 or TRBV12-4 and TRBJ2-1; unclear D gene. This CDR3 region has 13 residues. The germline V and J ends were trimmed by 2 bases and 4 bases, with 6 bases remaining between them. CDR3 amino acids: CASSLMRYNEQFF. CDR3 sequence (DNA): TGTGCCAGCAGTTTAATGAGGTACAATGAGCAGTTCTTC.

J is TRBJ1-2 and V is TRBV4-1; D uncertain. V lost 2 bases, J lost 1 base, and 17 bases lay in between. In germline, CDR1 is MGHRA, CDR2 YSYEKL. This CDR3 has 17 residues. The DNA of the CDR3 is TGCGCCAGCAGCCAATTCTCATCTTCCACTTTTAACTATGGCTACACCTTC. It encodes CASSQFSSSTFNYGYTF.

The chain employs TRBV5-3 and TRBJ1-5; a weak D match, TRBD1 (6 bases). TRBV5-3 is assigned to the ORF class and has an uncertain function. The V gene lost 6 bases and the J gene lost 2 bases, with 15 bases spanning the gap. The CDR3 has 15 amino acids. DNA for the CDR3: TGTGCCAGAACCCAAGGGGGGGGTGGCAATCAGCCCCAGCATTTT. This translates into CARTQGGGGNQPQHF.

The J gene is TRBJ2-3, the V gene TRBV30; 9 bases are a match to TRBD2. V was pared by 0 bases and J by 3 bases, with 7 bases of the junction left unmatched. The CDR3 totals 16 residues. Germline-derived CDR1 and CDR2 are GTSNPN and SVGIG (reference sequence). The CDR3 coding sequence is TGTGCCTGGAGTGTAGAGGTGCGGGGGGGGACAGATACGCAGTATTTT. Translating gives CAWSVEVRGGTDTQYF.

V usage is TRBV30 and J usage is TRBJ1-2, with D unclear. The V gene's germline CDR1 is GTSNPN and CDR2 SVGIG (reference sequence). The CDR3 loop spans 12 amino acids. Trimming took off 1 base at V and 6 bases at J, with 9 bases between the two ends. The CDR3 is CAWSGRADGYTF. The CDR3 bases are TGTGCCTGGAGTGGGAGGGCAGATGGCTACACCTTC.

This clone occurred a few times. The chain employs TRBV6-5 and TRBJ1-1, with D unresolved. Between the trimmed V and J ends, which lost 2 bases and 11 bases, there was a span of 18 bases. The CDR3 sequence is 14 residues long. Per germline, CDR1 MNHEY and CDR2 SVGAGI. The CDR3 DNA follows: TGTGCCAGCAGTTACACGACCGGGGAGTATGATGCTTTCTTT. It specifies CASSYTTGEYDAFF.

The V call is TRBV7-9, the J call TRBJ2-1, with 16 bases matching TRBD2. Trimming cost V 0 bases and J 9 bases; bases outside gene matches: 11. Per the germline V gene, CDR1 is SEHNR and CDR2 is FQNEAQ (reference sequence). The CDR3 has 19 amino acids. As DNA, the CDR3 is TGTGCCAGCAGCTTAGCTCCGGGACTAGCGGGGGGGCGAGTCGGTGAGCAGTTCTTC. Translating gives CASSLAPGLAGGRVGEQFF.

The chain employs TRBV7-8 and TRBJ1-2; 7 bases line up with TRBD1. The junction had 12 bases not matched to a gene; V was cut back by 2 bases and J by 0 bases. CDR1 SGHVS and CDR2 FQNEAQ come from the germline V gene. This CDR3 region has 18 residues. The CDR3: CASSLNVVRGVTNYGYTF. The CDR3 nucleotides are TGTGCCAGCAGCTTAAATGTCGTCAGGGGGGTTACTAACTATGGCTACACCTTC.

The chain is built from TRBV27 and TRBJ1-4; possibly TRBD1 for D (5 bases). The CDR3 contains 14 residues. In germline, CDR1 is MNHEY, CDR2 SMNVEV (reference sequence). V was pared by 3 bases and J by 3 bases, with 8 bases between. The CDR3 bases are TGTGCCAGCAGTTTTAGGGGATCTAATGAAAAACTGTTTTTT. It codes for CASSFRGSNEKLFF.